The 8 T cell receptor beta chains reported below all come from one sample, sequenced in a study of T-cell memory formation after mild COVID-19. A single record per CDR3 protein comes from TCRdb applying MiXCR to the 5' RACE reads. The table lists fewer than 60,000 distinct CDR3 sequences, less than 15% of them singletons. Source material: PBMCs or a T cell subset sorted from them (not recorded which). The receptors shown here come from a man younger than 35 who had mild COVID-19 (a few samples of this study predate the infection). Cell type and time point are not known.

This clonotype turned up a few times. The chain couples TRBV6-2 or TRBV6-3 to TRBJ1-1; D is undetermined. CDR1 and CDR2 from the germline V gene are MNHEY and SVGEGT. V was cut by 0 bases and J by 5 bases, with 7 bases left in between. The CDR3 has 13 amino acids. The CDR3 loop is CASSYSVGTEAFF. The DNA of the CDR3 is TGTGCCAGCAGTTACTCTGTGGGGACTGAAGCTTTCTTT.

This clonotype was counted between two and nine times. This rearrangement joins TRBV6-6 to TRBJ2-1; TRBD2 matches 8 bases. CDR3 length: 13 residues. Germline trimming cut 6 bases from V and 7 bases from J; bases unmatched to any gene: 5. Germline CDR1 is MNHNY and CDR2 is SVGAGI (reference sequence). CDR3 sequence: CASSPGGQNEQFF. CDR3 coding DNA: TGTGCCAGCAGCCCGGGGGGGCAAAATGAGCAGTTCTTC.

In its sample, this clonotype was seen a few times. The rearrangement joins TRBV18 to TRBJ2-3, with D possibly TRBD2 on 6 matching bases. Per germline, CDR1 KGHSH and CDR2 LQKENI. V was pared by 2 bases and J by 3 bases, with 21 bases between. The CDR3 spans 18 residues. CDR3 sequence reads: CASSPTFSGGGGTDTQYF. The DNA for the CDR3 is TGTGCCAGCTCACCAACTTTCTCCGGGGGAGGTGGTACAGATACGCAGTATTTT.

CDR3 coding DNA: TGTGCCAGCAGAACCGGGACAGGGGGCGAACAGACCCAGTACTTC. This encodes CASRTGTGGEQTQYF. This chain uses TRBV7-2 with TRBJ2-5; 12 bases match TRBD1. The trim removed 6 bases at V and 6 bases at J, leaving 8 bases unmatched. Germline-derived CDR1 and CDR2 are SGHTA and FQGNSA. The CDR3 is 15 amino acids.

CDR3 nucleotide sequence: TGTGCCAGCAGCTATTTGGGACTAGCCTCTGATACGCAGTATTTT. Translated, it gives CASSYLGLASDTQYF. The genes are TRBV7-2 and TRBJ2-3, with 9 bases lining up with TRBD2. Losses at the gene ends were 4 bases for V and 6 bases for J; bases not matched to a gene: 8. CDR1 and CDR2 (germline): SGHTA, FQGNSA. The CDR3 has 15 amino acids.

The rearrangement joins TRBV5-1 to TRBJ1-4, with 10 bases identical to TRBD1. Per the germline V gene, CDR1 is SGHRS and CDR2 is YFSETQ. V trimming: 4 bases; J trimming: 8 bases; junction bases outside the gene matches: 5. This CDR3 region has 14 residues. The CDR3 reads CASSRQGADEKLFF. The CDR3 bases are TGCGCCAGCAGCAGACAGGGGGCGGACGAAAAACTGTTTTTT.

This clonotype was found many times. The CDR3 region is CASSLVGYSPLHF. Here the CDR3 DNA reads TGTGCCAGCAGCTTGGTGGGCTATTCACCCCTCCACTTT. The gene calls are TRBV7-2 and TRBJ1-6; D is ambiguous. Looked up from germline, CDR1 is SGHTA and CDR2 is FQGNSA. This CDR3 spans 13 amino acids. V lost 3 bases, J lost 8 bases, and 8 bases lay in between.

This clonotype has ten or more counts. V usage is TRBV7-9 and J usage is TRBJ2-7; no reliable D call. The germline V and J ends were trimmed by 3 bases and 4 bases, with 7 bases remaining between them. The CDR3 is 12 amino acids. The germline V gene encodes CDR1 SEHNR and CDR2 FQNEAQ (reference sequence). This CDR3 is CASSFASYEQYF. CDR3 sequence (DNA): TGTGCCAGCAGCTTCGCTTCATACGAGCAGTACTTC.